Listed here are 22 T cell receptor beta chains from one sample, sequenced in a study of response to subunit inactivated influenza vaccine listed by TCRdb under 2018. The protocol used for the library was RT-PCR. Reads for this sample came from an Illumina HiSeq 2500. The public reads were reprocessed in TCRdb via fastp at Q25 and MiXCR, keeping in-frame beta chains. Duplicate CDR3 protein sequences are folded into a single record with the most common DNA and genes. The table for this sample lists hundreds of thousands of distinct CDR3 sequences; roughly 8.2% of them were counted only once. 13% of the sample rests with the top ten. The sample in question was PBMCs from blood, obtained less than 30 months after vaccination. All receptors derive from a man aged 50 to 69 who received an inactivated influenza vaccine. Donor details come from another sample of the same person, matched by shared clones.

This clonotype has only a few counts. CDR3 protein: CASRRDQGFGSPLHF. The CDR3 DNA reads TGTGCCAGCAGAAGAGATCAGGGATTCGGATCACCCCTCCACTTT. The chain employs TRBV6-1 and TRBJ1-6; a weak D match, TRBD1 (5 bases). This CDR3 spans 15 amino acids. Germline V gene lookup returns CDR1 MNHNS and CDR2 SASEGT. Trimming stripped 6 bases from V and 10 bases from J, with 19 bases between.

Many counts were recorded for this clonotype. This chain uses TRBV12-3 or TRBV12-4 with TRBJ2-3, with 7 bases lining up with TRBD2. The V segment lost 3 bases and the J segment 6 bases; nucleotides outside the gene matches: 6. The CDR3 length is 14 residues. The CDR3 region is CASSFRIGGDTQYF. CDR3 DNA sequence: TGTGCCAGCAGTTTCCGTATCGGGGGGGATACGCAGTATTTT.

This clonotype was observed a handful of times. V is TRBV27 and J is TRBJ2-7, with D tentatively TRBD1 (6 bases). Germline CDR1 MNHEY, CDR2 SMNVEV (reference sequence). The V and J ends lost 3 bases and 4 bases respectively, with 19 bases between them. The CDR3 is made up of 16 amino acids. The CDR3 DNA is TGTGCCAGCAGTTTTCGAAGACAGGTCGGCGTATACGAGCAGTACTTC. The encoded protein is CASSFRRQVGVYEQYF.

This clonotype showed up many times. CDR3 amino acids: CSTQGIGANVLTF. For the CDR3, the DNA is TGCAGTACGCAGGGGATTGGGGCCAACGTCCTGACTTTC. The V call is TRBV29-1, the J call TRBJ2-6, with a tentative D call TRBD1 (6 bases). Germline V gene lookup returns CDR1 SQVTM and CDR2 ANQGSEA. This CDR3 is built from 13 residues. Looking up the rest from reference TRBV29-1 and TRBJ2-6 gives the full variable domain: SAVISQKPSRDICQRGTSLTIQCQVDSQVTMMFWYRQQPGQSLTLIATANQGSEATYESGFVIDKFPISRPNLTFSTLTVSNMSPEDSSIYLCSTQGIGANVLTFGAGSRLTVL.

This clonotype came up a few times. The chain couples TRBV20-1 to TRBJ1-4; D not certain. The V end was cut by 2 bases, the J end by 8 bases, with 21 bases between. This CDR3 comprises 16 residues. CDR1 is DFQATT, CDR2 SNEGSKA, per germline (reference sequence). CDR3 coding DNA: TGCAGTGCTAGACGCGCGGACGGAGACATTAACGAAAAACTGTTTTTT. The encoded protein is CSARRADGDINEKLFF.

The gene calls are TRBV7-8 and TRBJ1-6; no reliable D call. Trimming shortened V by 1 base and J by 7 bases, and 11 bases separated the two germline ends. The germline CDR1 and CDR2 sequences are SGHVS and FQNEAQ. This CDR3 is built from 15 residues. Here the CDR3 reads CASSLEDGKNSPLHF. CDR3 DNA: TGTGCCAGCAGCTTAGAAGACGGGAAAAATTCACCCCTCCACTTT.

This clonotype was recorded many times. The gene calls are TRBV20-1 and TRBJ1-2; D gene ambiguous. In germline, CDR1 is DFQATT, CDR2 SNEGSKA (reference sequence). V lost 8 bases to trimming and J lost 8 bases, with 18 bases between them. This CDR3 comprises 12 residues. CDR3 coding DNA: TGCAGTCTCCGGAGTCGGAGTGGAGGCTACACCTTC. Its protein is CSLRSRSGGYTF.

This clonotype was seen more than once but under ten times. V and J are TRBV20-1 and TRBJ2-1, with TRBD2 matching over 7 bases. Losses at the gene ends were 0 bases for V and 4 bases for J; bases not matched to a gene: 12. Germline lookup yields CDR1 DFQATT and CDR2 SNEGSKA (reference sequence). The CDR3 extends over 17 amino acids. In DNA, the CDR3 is TGCAGTGCTAGAGATTGGCAGGGAGGGTTACCATACAATGAGCAGTTCTTC. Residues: CSARDWQGGLPYNEQFF.

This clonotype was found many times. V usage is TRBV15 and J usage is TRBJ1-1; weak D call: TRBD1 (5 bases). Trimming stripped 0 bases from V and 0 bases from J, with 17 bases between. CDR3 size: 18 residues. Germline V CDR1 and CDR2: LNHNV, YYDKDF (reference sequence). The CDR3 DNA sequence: TGTGCCACCAGCAGAGAAGAACCTGGTGCAGGGCTGAACACTGAAGCTTTCTTT. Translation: CATSREEPGAGLNTEAFF.

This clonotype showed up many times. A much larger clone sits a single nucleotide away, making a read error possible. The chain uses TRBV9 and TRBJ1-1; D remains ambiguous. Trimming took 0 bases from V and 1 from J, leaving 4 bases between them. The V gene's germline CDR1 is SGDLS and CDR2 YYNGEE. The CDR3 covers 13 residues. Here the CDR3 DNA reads TGTGCCAGCAGCGTAGGGGCGAACACTGAAGCTTTCTTT. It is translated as CASSVGANTEAFF.

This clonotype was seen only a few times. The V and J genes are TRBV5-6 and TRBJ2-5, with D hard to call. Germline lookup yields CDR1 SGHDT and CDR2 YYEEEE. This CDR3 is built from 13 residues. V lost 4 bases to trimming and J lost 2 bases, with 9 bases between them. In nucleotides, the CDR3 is TGTGCCAGCAGCCACACGAATCAAGAGACCCAGTACTTC. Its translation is CASSHTNQETQYF.

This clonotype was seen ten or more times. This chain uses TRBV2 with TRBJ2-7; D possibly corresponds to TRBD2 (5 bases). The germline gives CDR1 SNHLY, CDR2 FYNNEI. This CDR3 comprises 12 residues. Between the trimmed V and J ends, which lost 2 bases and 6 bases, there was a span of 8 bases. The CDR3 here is CASSERGIEQYF. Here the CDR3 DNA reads TGTGCCAGCAGTGAAAGAGGGATCGAGCAGTACTTC.

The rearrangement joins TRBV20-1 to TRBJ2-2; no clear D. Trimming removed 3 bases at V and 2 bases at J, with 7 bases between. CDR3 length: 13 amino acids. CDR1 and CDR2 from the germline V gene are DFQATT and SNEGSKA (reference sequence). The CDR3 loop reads CSASAYNTGELFF. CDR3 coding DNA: TGCAGTGCTAGCGCGTACAACACCGGGGAGCTGTTTTTT.

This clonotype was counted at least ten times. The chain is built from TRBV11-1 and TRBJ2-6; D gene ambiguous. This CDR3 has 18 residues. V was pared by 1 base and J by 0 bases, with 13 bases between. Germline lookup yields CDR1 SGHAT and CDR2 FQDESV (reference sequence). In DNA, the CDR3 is TGTGCCAGCAGCTTAGGACGGATATCCTTCTCTGGGGCCAACGTCCTGACTTTC. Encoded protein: CASSLGRISFSGANVLTF. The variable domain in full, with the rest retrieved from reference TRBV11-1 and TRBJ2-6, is EAEVAQSPRYKITEKSQAVAFWCDPISGHATLYWYRQILGQGPELLVQFQDESVVDDSQLPKDRFSAERLKGVDSTLKIQPAELGDSAMYLCASSLGRISFSGANVLTFGAGSRLTVL.

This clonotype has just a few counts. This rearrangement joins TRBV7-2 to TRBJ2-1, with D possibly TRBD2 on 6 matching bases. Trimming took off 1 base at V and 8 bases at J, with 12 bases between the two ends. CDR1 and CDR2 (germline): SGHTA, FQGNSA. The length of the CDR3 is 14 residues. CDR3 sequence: CASSLVGGLYEQFF. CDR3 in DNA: TGTGCCAGCAGCTTAGTGGGAGGCTTATATGAGCAGTTCTTC.

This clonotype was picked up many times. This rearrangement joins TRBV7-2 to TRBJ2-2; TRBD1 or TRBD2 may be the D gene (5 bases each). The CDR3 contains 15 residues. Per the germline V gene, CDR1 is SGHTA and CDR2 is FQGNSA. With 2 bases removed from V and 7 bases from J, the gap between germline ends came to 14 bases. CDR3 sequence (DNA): TGTGCCAGCAGCTTATTCGAGGGGCTGATCGGGGAGCTGTTTTTT. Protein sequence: CASSLFEGLIGELFF.

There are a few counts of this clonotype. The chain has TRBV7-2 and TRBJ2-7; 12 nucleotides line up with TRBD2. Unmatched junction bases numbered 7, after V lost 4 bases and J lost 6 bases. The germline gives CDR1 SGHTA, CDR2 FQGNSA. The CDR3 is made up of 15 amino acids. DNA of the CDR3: TGTGCCAGCAGCTCAGGACTAGCGGGACCCCCCGAGCAGTACTTC. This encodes CASSSGLAGPPEQYF.

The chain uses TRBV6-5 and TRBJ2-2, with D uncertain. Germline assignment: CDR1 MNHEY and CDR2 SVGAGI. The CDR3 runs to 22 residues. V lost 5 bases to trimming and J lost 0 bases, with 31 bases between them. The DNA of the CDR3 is TGTGCCAGCAGTCCCAGCCCGCGCTCGAGTCACGCATCGCAGTCGAACACCGGGGAGCTGTTTTTT. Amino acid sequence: CASSPSPRSSHASQSNTGELFF.

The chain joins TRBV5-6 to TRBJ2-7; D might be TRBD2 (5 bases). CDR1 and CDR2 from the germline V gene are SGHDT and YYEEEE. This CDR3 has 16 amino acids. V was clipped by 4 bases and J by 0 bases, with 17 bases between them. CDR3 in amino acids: CASSGRRVRDSYEQYF. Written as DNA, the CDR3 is TGTGCCAGCAGCGGGAGAAGGGTAAGAGACTCCTACGAGCAGTACTTC.

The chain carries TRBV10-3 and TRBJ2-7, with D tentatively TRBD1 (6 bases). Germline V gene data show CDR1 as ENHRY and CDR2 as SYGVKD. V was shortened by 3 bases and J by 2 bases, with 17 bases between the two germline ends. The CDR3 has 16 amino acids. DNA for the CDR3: TGTGCCATCAGTGATATGATAAGGGACATGCCCTACGAGCAGTACTTC. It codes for CAISDMIRDMPYEQYF.

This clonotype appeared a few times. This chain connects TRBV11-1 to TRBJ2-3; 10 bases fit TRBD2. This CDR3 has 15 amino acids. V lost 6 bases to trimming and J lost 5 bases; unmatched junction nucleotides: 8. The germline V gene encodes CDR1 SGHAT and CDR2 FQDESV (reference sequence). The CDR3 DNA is TGTGCCAGCAGTTCAGCGGGGGGGCATGGAGATACGCAGTATTTT. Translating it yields CASSSAGGHGDTQYF.

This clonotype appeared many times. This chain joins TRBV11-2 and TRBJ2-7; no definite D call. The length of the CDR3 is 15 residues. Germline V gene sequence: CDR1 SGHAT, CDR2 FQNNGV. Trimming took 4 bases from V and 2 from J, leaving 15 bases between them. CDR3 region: CASSSREASTYEQYF. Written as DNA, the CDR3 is TGTGCCAGCAGCTCCCGCGAAGCTTCTACCTACGAGCAGTACTTC.